The sequence of this T cell receptor beta chain was determined in a study of T cell responses to AZD1222 COVID-19 vaccine. Study-wide background: Pooled in the analysis were second doses at about 4 or about 12 weeks.

The method was immunoSEQ multiplex PCR; TCRdb's version includes in-frame clones alone and lacks a portion of them. The data contain over 120,000 clones, 85% to 95% of them seen just once; the ten biggest clones take up about 9.1%. General study findings and limits: None of the repertoires were sampled until the peak T cell response had passed. Donors were mostly white British, more females; clonal diversity possibly underestimated.

V was clipped by 0 bases and J by 4 bases, with 10 bases between them. The CDR3 extends over 14 amino acids. From germline, CDR1 is SGHDT and CDR2 YYEEEE. Details on this clone: Its antigen remains unknown.

The sequences come from peripheral blood, collected on day 0 of AZD1222 vaccination. The receptor comes from an adult in good health. The gene calls are TRBV5-6 and TRBJ1-2; D uncertain. The chain's CDR3 is CASSLEKGSYGYTF. For the CDR3, the DNA is TGTGCCAGCAGCTTGGAAAAGGGAAGCTATGGCTACACCTTC.